A single sample gave rise to the 20 T cell receptor beta chains below, sequenced in a study of T-cell memory formation after mild COVID-19. One entry per CDR3 protein results from TCRdb running MiXCR on the 5' RACE reads. In the table there are 350,000 to 450,000 distinct CDR3 sequences, around 28% of which are singletons. Sequenced input: PBMCs or a T cell subset sorted from them (not recorded which). These TCRs come from an adult woman who had mild COVID-19 (a few samples of this study predate the infection). Cell type and time point are not known.

This clonotype was counted a few times. The V and J genes are TRBV6-2 or TRBV6-3 and TRBJ1-2; D not certain. V gave up 2 bases and J gave up 4 bases, with 8 bases separating them. CDR3 length: 13 amino acids. The germline CDR1 and CDR2 sequences are MNHEY and SVGEGT. CDR3 amino acids: CASSYPQVYGYTF. In DNA, the CDR3 is TGTGCCAGCAGTTACCCGCAGGTCTATGGCTACACCTTC.

This clonotype appeared a few times. This chain links TRBV12-3 or TRBV12-4 with TRBJ1-6; D is ambiguous. V was cut by 3 bases and J by 0 bases, with 9 bases left in between. This CDR3 has 16 amino acids. DNA for the CDR3: TGTGCCAGCAGTTTGGGTCAAAGCTCCTATAATTCACCCCTCCACTTT. It yields the protein CASSLGQSSYNSPLHF.

The chain carries TRBV4-3 and TRBJ2-1, with TRBD2 matching over 10 bases. Germline V gene sequence: CDR1 LGHNA, CDR2 YSLEER. This CDR3 contains 18 residues. Trimming removed 0 bases from V and 8 bases from J; junction bases left unmatched: 13. In DNA, the CDR3 is TGCGCCAGCAGCCAAGATCTTTCCCCTAGCGGGAGTTATGATGAGCAGTTCTTC. Translating gives CASSQDLSPSGSYDEQFF.

The rearrangement joins TRBV12-3 or TRBV12-4 to TRBJ2-7; 10 bases map to TRBD1. With V trimmed by 5 bases and J by 4 bases, 8 bases remained unmatched. The CDR3 is 15 residues long. CDR3 sequence reads: CASSTRTGGLYEQYF. The CDR3 region has the DNA TGTGCCAGCAGTACCCGGACAGGGGGTTTGTACGAGCAGTACTTC.

The gene calls are TRBV6-2 or TRBV6-3 and TRBJ2-7; D is possibly TRBD1 (6 bases). The CDR3 has 13 amino acids. Trimming took off 5 bases at V and 3 bases at J, with 11 bases between the two ends. The germline V gene has CDR1 MNHEY and CDR2 SVGEGT. CDR3 nucleotides: TGTGCCAGCAGTACGGGACACCGCTACGAGCAGTACTTC. Its translation: CASSTGHRYEQYF.

The CDR3 is CASSRRESPLHF. The CDR3 region has the DNA TGTGCCAGCAGCCGAAGGGAATCACCCCTCCACTTT. The chain couples TRBV12-3 or TRBV12-4 to TRBJ1-6; D is unclear. Trimming removed 6 bases at V and 10 bases at J, with 10 bases between. This CDR3 has 12 amino acids.

This chain joins TRBV5-1 and TRBJ2-2; possible D gene TRBD2, 6 bases. The CDR3 runs to 15 residues. The germline CDR1 and CDR2 sequences are SGHRS and YFSETQ. V lost 7 bases and J lost 5, with 18 bases in between. This chain's CDR3 is CASAPGHGRTGELFF. The CDR3, as DNA: TGCGCCAGCGCCCCAGGGCACGGGAGAACCGGGGAGCTGTTTTTT.

The rearrangement links TRBV7-9 to TRBJ2-5; 7 bases are a match to TRBD2. The germline V gene encodes CDR1 SEHNR and CDR2 FQNEAQ (reference sequence). The CDR3 is 18 amino acids. The V gene end was trimmed by 6 bases and the J gene end by 3 bases; junction bases not matched to a gene: 19. This CDR3 reads CASRMPDGAGEIEETQYF. In nucleotides, the CDR3 is TGTGCCAGCAGGATGCCTGACGGGGCGGGGGAGATTGAAGAGACCCAGTACTTC.

There are a few counts of this clonotype. The rearrangement links TRBV3-1 to TRBJ1-2; D call uncertain. This CDR3 is 13 amino acids long. Trimming pared 6 bases from V and 7 bases from J, leaving 15 bases between. Germline assignment: CDR1 LGHDT and CDR2 YNNKEL (reference sequence). The DNA for the CDR3 is TGTGCCAGCAGGCCCGGACCGCAAGGTGGCTACACCTTC. This encodes CASRPGPQGGYTF.

This clonotype came up a few times. This chain joins TRBV18 and TRBJ2-7; D is ambiguous. CDR3 length: 12 amino acids. Germline CDR1 reads KGHSH; CDR2 reads LQKENI. The V and J ends lost 6 bases and 4 bases respectively, with 10 bases between them. CDR3 region: CASSPFQYEQYF. CDR3 bases: TGTGCCAGCTCCCCCTTTCAGTACGAGCAGTACTTC.

A few counts support this clonotype. The CDR3 loop reads CASSVTGVTEAFF. In DNA form, the CDR3 reads TGTGCCAGCAGCGTAACGGGGGTCACTGAAGCTTTCTTT. V gene TRBV5-6 combines with J gene TRBJ1-1; D is possibly TRBD1 (5 bases). Germline V gene lookup returns CDR1 SGHDT and CDR2 YYEEEE. The length of the CDR3 is 13 residues. Trimming shortened V by 4 bases and J by 4 bases, and 11 bases separated the two germline ends.

V is TRBV6-4 and J is TRBJ2-2, with D perhaps TRBD2 (5 bases). V lost 5 bases, J lost 5 bases, and 12 bases lay in between. The CDR3 is 14 amino acids. The germline gives CDR1 MRHNA, CDR2 SNTAGT. CDR3 region: CASSLEARTGELFF. CDR3 nucleotide sequence: TGTGCCAGCAGTTTGGAGGCTAGAACCGGGGAGCTGTTTTTT.

The V gene is TRBV7-9, the J gene TRBJ2-7, with D perhaps matching TRBD2 (5 bases). CDR1 is SEHNR and CDR2 is FQNEAQ in the germline V gene (reference sequence). The CDR3 is 14 amino acids. Trimming shortened V by 1 base and J by 2 bases, and 9 bases separated the two germline ends. The CDR3 loop reads CASSLGGGAYEQYF. The CDR3 DNA is TGTGCCAGCAGCTTAGGCGGAGGAGCCTACGAGCAGTACTTC.

The chain couples TRBV7-3 to TRBJ2-1; TRBD1 matches at 9 bases. Germline loops: CDR1 SGHTA, CDR2 FQGTGA. CDR3 length: 14 amino acids. Trimming took 1 base from V and 7 from J; bases not matched to a gene: 2. The CDR3 loop reads CASSLMGQGNEQFF. The DNA of the CDR3 is TGTGCCAGCAGCTTAATGGGACAGGGAAATGAGCAGTTCTTC.

The rearrangement links TRBV6-5 to TRBJ1-1; D might be TRBD1 (6 bases). This CDR3 contains 12 residues. Trimming pared 7 bases from V and 3 bases from J, leaving 9 bases between. Per germline, CDR1 MNHEY and CDR2 SVGAGI. CDR3 in DNA: TGTGCCAGCATCTCAGGGGACACTGAAGCTTTCTTT. Translation: CASISGDTEAFF.

The gene calls are TRBV7-8 and TRBJ2-3; 10 bases are shared with TRBD2. The CDR3 sequence is 16 residues long. The trim removed 5 bases at V and 8 bases at J, leaving 13 bases unmatched. The germline V gene has CDR1 SGHVS and CDR2 FQNEAQ. In DNA, the CDR3 is TGTGCCAGCAGCCCGCGTCTAGCGGGGGAGCCATTTACGCAGTATTTT. It encodes CASSPRLAGEPFTQYF.

This clonotype was counted ten times or more. The chain recombines TRBV20-1 with TRBJ1-6, with no clear D. Between the trimmed V and J ends, which lost 1 base and 9 bases, there was a span of 13 bases. This CDR3 region has 14 residues. Germline-derived CDR1 and CDR2 are DFQATT and SNEGSKA (reference sequence). DNA of the CDR3: TGCAGTGCTAGAGTCGGCAGTTCTTCTTCACCCCTCCACTTT. It is translated as CSARVGSSSSPLHF.

On this clonotype: The junction and the germline gene differ at one end; a read error may be behind it. The V call is TRBV18, the J call TRBJ2-3; 9 nucleotides agree with TRBD1. Germline-derived CDR1 and CDR2 are KGHSH and LQKENI. The CDR3 spans 13 residues. The DNA of the CDR3 is TGTGCCAGCTCACTTGATCACCGGGACAGGGTATACTTT. Protein: CASSLDHRDRVYF.

This clonotype has more than one count but fewer than ten. The rearrangement links TRBV9 to TRBJ2-7; 7 positions agree with TRBD2. This CDR3 is built from 13 residues. The germline gives CDR1 SGDLS, CDR2 YYNGEE. V lost 3 bases, J lost 2 bases, and 2 bases stayed unmatched. The CDR3 reads CASSAGGTYEQYF. CDR3 nucleotide sequence: TGTGCCAGCAGCGCGGGGGGAACCTACGAGCAGTACTTC.

J is TRBJ2-1 and V is TRBV3-1; maybe TRBD2 (6 bases). V gave up 4 bases and J gave up 15 bases, with 13 bases separating them. The CDR3 contains 11 residues. Germline CDR1 and CDR2: LGHDT and YNNKEL (reference sequence). CDR3 in amino acids: CASSRDSTPFF. Here the CDR3 DNA reads TGTGCCAGCAGCCGGGACTCCACCCCGTTCTTC.